This T cell receptor (beta chain) was observed in a study of a mutant IDH1 vaccine in newly diagnosed glioma. As for the study in general: The patients received vaccinations eight times, in weeks 1, 3, 5, 7, 11, 15, 19 and 23.

After removal of 2 bases from V and 2 bases from J, the junction contained 6 bases not matched to a gene. Germline CDR1 is SGHNT and CDR2 is YYREEE (reference sequence). The CDR3 covers 15 residues. A remark on this clone: No antigen is known for it.

TCRdb's table, derived via immunoSEQ multiplex PCR, lists solely in-frame clones and lacks some. This table has around 56,000 clones, around 82% appearing once. The time point: week 5, during vaccination. Every single dose of the vaccine, 300 ug of mutant IDH1 20-mer peptide, came with topical imiquimod. The sequence was obtained from a woman younger than 30 with glioma. Some clones in this sample may be carry-over from other donors' samples. The specimen was PBMCs, collected from a glioma patient whose treatment included an IDH1 peptide vaccine. The genes are TRBV5-4 and TRBJ2-7, with 8 bases that match TRBD2. CDR3 residues: CASSFTLAGPYEQYF. The CDR3 DNA reads as TGTGCCAGCAGCTTCACATTAGCGGGACCCTACGAGCAGTACTTC.